The T cell receptor (beta chain) under discussion was sequenced for a study of CD8 T cells in Susac syndrome (dated by TCRdb to the late 2010s). About the full investigation: Repertoire sequencing was used to test whether CD8+ T cell activation and differentiation in Susac syndrome was antigen driven.

The cysteine opens and the valine closes a CDR3 of 14 amino acids. Only the CDR3 DNA stays, 42 bases, in frame from base 1. A distance of 15 bases separates the germline ends of V and J, which lose 2 bases and 4 bases respectively. From a lookup of the germline V gene (reference sequence), CDR1 and CDR2 are DFQATT and SNEGSKA. Worth noting for this clonotype: It lacks a known antigen. It has no much larger one-base neighbor in the sample; base qualities were not kept.

Peripheral blood CD8+ and CD4+ T cells from healthy donors, Susac syndrome patients and multiple sclerosis patients were profiled using high-throughput TCR beta sequencing. Healthy donors were age- and sex-matched controls. Bulk CD8+ and CD4+ T cells were purified by magnetic negative isolation, while CD8+ TEMRA cells were enriched using FACS. Blood was drawn into EDTA tubes, processed within 24 hours, and PBMCs were isolated by density gradient centrifugation. PBMCs intended for TCR sequencing were cryopreserved in liquid nitrogen and were subsequently thawed in a 37 degrees C water bath. The sorted or isolated CD4+, CD8+ and CD8+ TEMRA cells had a purity of 90% or higher. What the study reported, not specific to this receptor: The number of individuals in the TCR sequencing and HLA analysis was acknowledged as relatively small.

RNA was extracted with the RNeasy kit and roughly 0.5 to 1 ug was reverse transcribed using random hexamers. The immunoSEQ multiplex PCR assay, covering 54 Vbeta and 13 Jbeta segments, was used to amplify TCR beta CDR3 regions. To correct PCR amplification bias, a synthetic template baseline was used for both primer optimization and computational correction. From the authors' description of their analysis: Only productive sequences were kept, with reads annotated to V, D and J genes according to IMGT and analyzed in immunoSEQ Analyzer. To calculate clonality, Shannon entropy was normalized by log2 of the number of productive unique sequences and then subtracted from one. For each patient and control, public and private clones were evaluated within the 100 most prevalent clones. A clone was defined as Susac-specific if it was absent from the healthy and MS cohorts, from roughly 1,000 published viral clones and from other ImmuneACCESS disease sequences. The raw public data were reprocessed by TCRdb itself: fastp quality trimming at Q25, MiXCR clonotype calling, in-frame beta chains only. A single entry per CDR3 protein holds the most common genes and DNA from its merged rows. These V and J calls originate from TCRdb's pipeline instead of the authors' own analysis. The sample profile shows approximately 190,000 distinct CDR3 sequences; around 93% of them were found once. Approximately 0.098% of the sample comes from the top ten.

The rearrangement joined TRBV20-1 to TRBJ2-7; no D gene call is confident. The origin of this receptor is a human donor in good health. The source material was CD4+ T cells from PBMCs. The CDR3 has the sequence CSARPADQWYEQYV. The DNA is as follows: TGCAGTGCTAGACCCGCGGACCAGTGGTACGAGCAGTACGTC.